A selection of T cell receptor beta chains follows, all from one sample in a study of lymphopenia after photon versus proton radiotherapy. The data were produced by immunoSEQ multiplex PCR, yet TCRdb's version contains in-frame clones alone and is incomplete. The table records approximately 8,000 clones, around 88% of them present only once. The starting material was peripheral blood, obtained from a patient treated with photon-based radiotherapy. The receptor set was obtained from a man older than 75 with cholangiocarcinoma. CDR3s include the opening cysteine and the closing phenylalanine or tryptophan. The D gene is left open where the match is weak. Only some rows state a clone size, as once, few, many or a class for expanded clones.

v_gene	j_gene	d_gene	abundance	CDR3aa	CDR3nt
TRBV14	TRBJ2-1	TRBD2	once	CASSNPSGGHNEQFF	TGTGCCAGCAGCAACCCTAGCGGGGGTCACAATGAGCAGTTCTTC
TRBV5-1	TRBJ2-1	.	few	CASSADILGEQFF	TGCGCCAGCAGCGCGGACATCTTAGGTGAGCAGTTCTTC
TRBV7-2	TRBJ1-1	.	once	CASSLGGRSEAFF	TGTGCCAGCAGCTTAGGTGGTAGGTCTGAAGCTTTCTTT
TRBV15	TRBJ1-2	TRBD1	.	CATSRGGTGGPNYGYTF	TGTGCCACCAGCAGAGGTGGGACAGGGGGGCCTAACTATGGCTACACCTTC
TRBV5-1	TRBJ2-3	.	.	CASSLAGGTDTQYF	TGCGCCAGCAGCTTGGCAGGGGGGACAGATACGCAGTATTTT
TRBV6-1	TRBJ2-3	.	few	CASSEVGSTDTQYF	TGTGCCAGCAGTGAAGTAGGCAGCACAGATACGCAGTATTTT
TRBV10-3	TRBJ2-1	.	.	CAISDVGYNEQFF	TGTGCCATCAGTGATGTAGGGTACAATGAGCAGTTCTTC
TRBV5-1	TRBJ2-3	.	few	CASSLDSHTDTQYF	TGCGCCAGCAGCTTGGACAGTCACACAGATACGCAGTATTTT
TRBV6-1	TRBJ1-4	.	.	CASSEVRGAATNEKLFF	TGTGCCAGCAGTGAAGTTAGAGGGGCAGCAACTAATGAAAAACTGTTTTTT
TRBV19	TRBJ1-2	TRBD1	once	CASSIPGQYGYTF	TGTGCCAGTAGTATCCCGGGACAGTATGGCTACACCTTC
TRBV28	TRBJ2-7	.	.	CASRDNNLYEQYF	TGTGCCAGCCGAGACAACAACCTATACGAGCAGTACTTC
TRBV30	TRBJ1-2	TRBD1	.	CAWMRQGGRDYGYTF	TGTGCCTGGATGCGACAGGGAGGTCGCGACTATGGCTACACCTTC
TRBV27	TRBJ2-7	.	.	CASSPSPTEYEQYF	TGTGCCAGCAGTCCGTCTCCGACAGAATACGAGCAGTACTTC
TRBV5-6	TRBJ1-6	.	.	CASSLRGISYNSPLHF	TGTGCCAGCAGCTTGAGGGGCATCTCCTATAATTCACCCCTCCACTTT
TRBV7-8	TRBJ1-3	.	once	CASSLAGAGNTIYF	TGTGCCAGCAGCCTAGCAGGGGCGGGAAACACCATATATTTT
TRBV5-1	TRBJ1-6	.	.	CASSLESGADSPLHF	TGCGCCAGCAGCTTGGAGAGCGGGGCTGATTCACCCCTCCACTTT
TRBV7-2	TRBJ1-4	.	.	CASSPRGTERREKLFF	TGTGCCAGCAGCCCGAGAGGGACGGAGCGACGAGAAAAACTGTTTTTT
TRBV9	TRBJ2-5	TRBD1	few	CASSGTGPGMTQYF	TGTGCCAGCAGTGGGACAGGTCCTGGGATGACCCAGTACTTC
TRBV19	TRBJ1-6	TRBD1	.	CASSKRIGQGLNSPLHF	TGTGCCAGTAGTAAGAGGATTGGACAGGGCCTTAATTCACCCCTCCACTTT
TRBV29-1	TRBJ1-2	TRBD1	.	CSVTGTGSGYTF	TGCAGCGTCACCGGGACAGGGTCTGGCTACACCTTC
TRBV6-1	TRBJ2-1	.	once	CASSRVGSYNEQFF	TGTGCCAGCTCCAGGGTAGGATCCTACAATGAGCAGTTCTTC
TRBV7-9	TRBJ1-6	.	once	CASSPSQGYNSPLHF	TGTGCCAGCAGCCCATCTCAGGGGTACAATTCACCCCTCCACTTT
TRBV7-3	TRBJ1-2	TRBD1	.	CASSTGQTTGYGYTF	TGTGCCAGCAGCACGGGACAGACTACCGGCTATGGCTACACCTTC
TRBV7-3	TRBJ1-2	.	.	CASSFQGHGGYTF	TGTGCCAGCAGCTTCCAGGGCCATGGTGGCTACACCTTC
TRBV7-2	TRBJ1-1	.	.	CASSAISTVVNTEAFF	TGTGCCAGCAGCGCAATATCGACAGTGGTGAACACTGAAGCTTTCTTT
TRBV29-1	TRBJ2-3	TRBD2	.	CSARGGEDTQYF	TGCAGCGCCCGGGGGGGTGAAGATACGCAGTATTTT